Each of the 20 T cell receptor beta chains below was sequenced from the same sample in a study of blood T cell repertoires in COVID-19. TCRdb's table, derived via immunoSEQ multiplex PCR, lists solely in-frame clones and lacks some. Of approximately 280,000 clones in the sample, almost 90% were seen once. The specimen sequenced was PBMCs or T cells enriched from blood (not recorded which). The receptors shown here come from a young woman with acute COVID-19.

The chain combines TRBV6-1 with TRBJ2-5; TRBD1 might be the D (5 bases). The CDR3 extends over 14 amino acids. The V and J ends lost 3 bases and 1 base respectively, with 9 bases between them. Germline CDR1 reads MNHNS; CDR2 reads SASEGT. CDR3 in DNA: TGTGCCAGCAGTGAGAGGACAACCCAAGAGACCCAGTACTTC. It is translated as CASSERTTQETQYF.

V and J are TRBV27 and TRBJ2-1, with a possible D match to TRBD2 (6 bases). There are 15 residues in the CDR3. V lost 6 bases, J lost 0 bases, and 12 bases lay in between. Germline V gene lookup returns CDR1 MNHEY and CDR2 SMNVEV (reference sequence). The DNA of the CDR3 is TGTGCCAGCAGGGCGGGACGTAGCTCCTACAATGAGCAGTTCTTC. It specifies CASRAGRSSYNEQFF.

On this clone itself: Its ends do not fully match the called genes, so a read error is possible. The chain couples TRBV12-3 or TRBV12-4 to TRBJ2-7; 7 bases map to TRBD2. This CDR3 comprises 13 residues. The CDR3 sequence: CASSDGRSWSGDF. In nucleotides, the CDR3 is TGTGCCAGCAGTGATGGGCGCTCATGGAGCGGGGACTTC.

As DNA, the CDR3 is TGTGCCAGCAGCCCCACCTCCCCGGCTAGCGGCTACAATGAGCAGTTCTTC. It is translated as CASSPTSPASGYNEQFF. The gene calls are TRBV11-2 and TRBJ2-1; 7 bases agree with TRBD2. Germline CDR1 and CDR2: SGHAT and FQNNGV. The trim removed 5 bases at V and 3 bases at J, leaving 13 bases unmatched. This CDR3 contains 17 residues.

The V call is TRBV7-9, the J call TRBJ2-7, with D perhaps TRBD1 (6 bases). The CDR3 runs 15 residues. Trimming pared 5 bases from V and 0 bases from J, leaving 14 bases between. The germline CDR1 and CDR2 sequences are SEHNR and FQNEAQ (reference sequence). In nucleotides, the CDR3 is TGTGCCAGCAGCCCTCTTGGACAGCACTCCTACGAGCAGTACTTC. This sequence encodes CASSPLGQHSYEQYF.

The CDR3 here is CASSAYPPGQSYNSPLHF. The CDR3 bases are TGCGCCAGCAGCGCTTACCCGCCGGGACAGTCCTATAATTCACCCCTCCACTTT. V usage is TRBV5-1 and J usage is TRBJ1-6; TRBD1 matches 7 bases. Trimming at V came to 4 bases and at J to 1 base, leaving 11 bases not matched to a gene. The CDR3 length is 18 residues. CDR1 and CDR2 from the germline V gene are SGHRS and YFSETQ.

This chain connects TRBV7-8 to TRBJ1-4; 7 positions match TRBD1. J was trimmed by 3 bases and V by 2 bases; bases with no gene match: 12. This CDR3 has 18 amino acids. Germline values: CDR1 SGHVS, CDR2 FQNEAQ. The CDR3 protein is CASSLPDHPGTANEKLFF. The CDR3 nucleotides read TGTGCCAGCAGCTTACCCGACCACCCCGGGACAGCTAATGAAAAACTGTTTTTT.

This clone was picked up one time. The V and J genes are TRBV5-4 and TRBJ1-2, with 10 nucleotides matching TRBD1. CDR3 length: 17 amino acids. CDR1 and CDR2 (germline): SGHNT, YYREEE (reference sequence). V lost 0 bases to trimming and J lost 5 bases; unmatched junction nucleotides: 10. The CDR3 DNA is TGTGCCAGCAGCTTGGGACAGGGGGCGCGGTTCGGGTATGGCTACACCTTC. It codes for CASSLGQGARFGYGYTF.

In nucleotides, the CDR3 is TGTGCCAGCAGCTTCCTAGGGACTTCAGGTCCCTACAATGAGCAGTTCTTC. This sequence encodes CASSFLGTSGPYNEQFF. The chain couples TRBV28 to TRBJ2-1; D might be TRBD2 (6 bases). CDR1 MDHEN and CDR2 SYDVKM come from the germline V gene. Between the trimmed V and J ends, which lost 6 bases and 2 bases, there was a span of 20 bases. The CDR3 length is 17 residues.

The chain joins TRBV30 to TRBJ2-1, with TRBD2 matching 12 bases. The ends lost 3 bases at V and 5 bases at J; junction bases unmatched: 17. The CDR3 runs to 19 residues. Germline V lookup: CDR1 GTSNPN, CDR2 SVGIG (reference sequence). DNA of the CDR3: TGTGCCTGGAGCCAAAGACTAGCGGGAGAAAAAGTTTTCCACAATGAGCAGTTCTTC. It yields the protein CAWSQRLAGEKVFHNEQFF.

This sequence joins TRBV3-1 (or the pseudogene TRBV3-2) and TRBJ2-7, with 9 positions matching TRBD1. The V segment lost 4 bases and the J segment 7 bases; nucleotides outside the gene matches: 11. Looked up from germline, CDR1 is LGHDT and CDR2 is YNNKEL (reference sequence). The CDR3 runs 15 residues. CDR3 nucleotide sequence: TGTGCCAGCAGCCCAGTACCCGGGACAGGGACGGAGCAGTACTTC. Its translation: CASSPVPGTGTEQYF.

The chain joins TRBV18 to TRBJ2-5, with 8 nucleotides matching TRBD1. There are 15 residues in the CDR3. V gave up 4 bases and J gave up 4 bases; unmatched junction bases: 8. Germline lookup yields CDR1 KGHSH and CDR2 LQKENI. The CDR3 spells CASSLTGVLGETQYF. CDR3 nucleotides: TGTGCCAGCTCACTGACAGGGGTTTTGGGAGAGACCCAGTACTTC.

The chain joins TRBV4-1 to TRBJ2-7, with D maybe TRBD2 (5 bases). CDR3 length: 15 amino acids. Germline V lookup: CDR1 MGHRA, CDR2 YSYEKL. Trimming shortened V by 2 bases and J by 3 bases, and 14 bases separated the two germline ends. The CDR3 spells CASSQSGKTNYEQYF. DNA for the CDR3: TGCGCCAGCAGCCAATCCGGGAAGACCAACTACGAGCAGTACTTC.

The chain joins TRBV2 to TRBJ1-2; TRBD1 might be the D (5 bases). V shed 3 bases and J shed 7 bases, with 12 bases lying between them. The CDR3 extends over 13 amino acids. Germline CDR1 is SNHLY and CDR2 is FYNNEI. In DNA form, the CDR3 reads TGTGCCAGCAGTGAGTCAGGGTATGGTGGCTACACCTTC. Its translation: CASSESGYGGYTF.

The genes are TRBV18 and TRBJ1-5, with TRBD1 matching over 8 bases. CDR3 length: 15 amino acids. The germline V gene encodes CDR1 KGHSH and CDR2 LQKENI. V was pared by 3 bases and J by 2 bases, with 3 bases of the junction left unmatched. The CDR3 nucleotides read TGTGCCAGCTCACCCAAGACAGGGGGCAATCAGCCCCAGCATTTT. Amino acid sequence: CASSPKTGGNQPQHF.

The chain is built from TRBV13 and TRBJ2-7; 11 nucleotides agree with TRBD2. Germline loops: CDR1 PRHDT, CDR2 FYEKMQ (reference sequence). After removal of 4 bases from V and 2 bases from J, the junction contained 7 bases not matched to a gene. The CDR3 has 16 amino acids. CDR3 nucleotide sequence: TGTGCCAGCAGCTCTAGGGGACTAGCGGCCACCTACGAGCAGTACTTC. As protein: CASSSRGLAATYEQYF.

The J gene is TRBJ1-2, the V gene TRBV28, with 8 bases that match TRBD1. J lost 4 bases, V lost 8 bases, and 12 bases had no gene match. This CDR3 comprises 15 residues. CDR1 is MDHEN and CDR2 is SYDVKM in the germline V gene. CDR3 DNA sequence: TGTGCCAGCGGTCGAGCAGGGGGCGGAAGCTATGGCTACACCTTC. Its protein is CASGRAGGGSYGYTF.

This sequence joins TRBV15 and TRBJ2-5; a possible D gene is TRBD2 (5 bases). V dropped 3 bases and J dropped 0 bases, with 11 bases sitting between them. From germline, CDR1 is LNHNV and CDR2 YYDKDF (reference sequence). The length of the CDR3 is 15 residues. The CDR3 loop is CATSSPSQNQETQYF. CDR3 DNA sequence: TGTGCCACCAGCAGTCCTAGCCAAAACCAAGAGACCCAGTACTTC.

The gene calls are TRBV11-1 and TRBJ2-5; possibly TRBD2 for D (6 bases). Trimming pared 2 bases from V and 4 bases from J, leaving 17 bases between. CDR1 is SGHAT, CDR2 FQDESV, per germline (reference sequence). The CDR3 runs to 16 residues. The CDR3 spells CASSLSGRWAAETQYF. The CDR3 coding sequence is TGTGCCAGCAGCTTAAGTGGGAGGTGGGCCGCAGAGACCCAGTACTTC.

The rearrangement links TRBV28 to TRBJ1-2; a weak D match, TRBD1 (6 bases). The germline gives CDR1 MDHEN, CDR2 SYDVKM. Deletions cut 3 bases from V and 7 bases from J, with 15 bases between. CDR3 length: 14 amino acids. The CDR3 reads CASSFGGRGSGYTF. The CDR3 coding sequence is TGTGCCAGCAGTTTTGGTGGCAGGGGCTCTGGCTACACCTTC.